The clone carrying this T cell receptor (beta chain) appeared a single time. Its antigen is undetermined. The record originates from a study of T cell responses to AZD1222 COVID-19 vaccine. Study-level results: Clonal diversity was possibly underestimated, and the donors were mostly white British, with more females. Baseline testing showed seropositivity in only a handful of AZD1222 recipients.

This table comes from immunoSEQ multiplex PCR, and its TCRdb copy is limited to in-frame clones, with some not included. Counted here are roughly 120,000 clones, roughly 87% occurring once; the ten biggest clones make up under 3%. Sequenced here: peripheral blood, sampled 28 days after the second AZD1222 dose. The TCR was taken from an adult who received the AZD1222 COVID-19 vaccine.

As DNA, the CDR3 is TGTGCCAGCAGCTTGTGGGGGGCGAAGGAAAAACTGTTTTTT. Residues: CASSLWGAKEKLFF. The V and J genes are TRBV5-5 and TRBJ1-4; tentatively, D is TRBD1 (6 bases). CDR1 SGHKS and CDR2 YYEKEE come from the germline V gene (reference sequence). The CDR3 sequence is 14 residues long. V shed 1 base and J shed 8 bases, with 12 bases lying between them.